Listed here are 18 T cell receptor beta chains from one sample, sequenced in a study of OX40 agonist ivuxolimab in advanced cancers. The library came from the immunoSEQ multiplex PCR assay. As stored in TCRdb, this immuneACCESS dataset retains in-frame rearrangements with V and J assigned. A fraction of the clones does not appear; measured against another copy, unresolved V genes explain less than half of the discrepancy, and the remainder lacks a known reason. Across this sample there are around 100,000 clones, with roughly 90% seen only once. The top ten constitute more than 0.15% of the sample. Sequences were derived from CD4+ or CD8+ T cells sorted from blood, sampled in a trial of the OX40 agonist ivuxolimab. These receptors all stem from an adult with an advanced solid tumor such as melanoma, head and neck, liver or kidney cancer.

The rearrangement joins TRBV2 to TRBJ1-1, with D perhaps TRBD1 (5 bases). Trimming removed 9 bases from V and 12 bases from J, with 14 bases in between. Per the germline V gene, CDR1 is SNHLY and CDR2 is FYNNEI. The CDR3 extends over 10 amino acids. Written as DNA, the CDR3 is TGTGCCAGGGGGACCTCTGGAACTTTCTTT. It encodes CARGTSGTFF.

This clone appeared once. The rearrangement joins TRBV14 to TRBJ1-1; D is undetermined. The CDR3 loop spans 13 amino acids. Between the trimmed V and J ends, which lost 4 bases and 3 bases, there was a span of 9 bases. The germline CDR1 and CDR2 sequences are SGHDN and FVKESK. The CDR3 bases are TGTGCCAGCAGCCGCGGGCCGGACACTGAAGCTTTCTTT. Residues: CASSRGPDTEAFF.

In its sample, this clone was seen once. The chain recombines TRBV6-1 with TRBJ1-5; D is perhaps TRBD1 (6 bases). Trimming shortened V by 10 bases and J by 9 bases, and 16 bases separated the two germline ends. This CDR3 is 12 amino acids long. CDR1 is MNHNS and CDR2 is SASEGT in the germline V gene. The CDR3 here is CATLTGPGPQHF. The CDR3 DNA sequence: TGTGCCACCCTGACAGGCCCAGGGCCCCAGCATTTT.

V usage is TRBV10-3 and J usage is TRBJ2-7; D perhaps matches TRBD2 (6 bases). The germline gives CDR1 ENHRY, CDR2 SYGVKD. The CDR3 covers 12 residues. Deletions cut 10 bases from V and 6 bases from J, with 16 bases between. This CDR3 is CATSGGEIEQYF. The CDR3 DNA is TGTGCCACCTCCGGGGGAGAGATCGAGCAGTACTTC.

The chain recombines TRBV19 with TRBJ2-7, with TRBD1 matching 11 bases. Germline V lookup: CDR1 LNHDA, CDR2 SQIVND (reference sequence). This CDR3 region has 14 residues. V was clipped by 5 bases and J by 7 bases; unmatched bases: 7. The CDR3 DNA sequence: TGTGCCAGTAGTCCCGGACAGGGGGCAAGTGAGCAGTACTTC. Translating it yields CASSPGQGASEQYF.

J is TRBJ2-1 and V is TRBV7-3; 10 bases are a match to TRBD2. This CDR3 spans 15 amino acids. Trimming cost V 5 bases and J 9 bases; bases outside gene matches: 10. Germline loops: CDR1 SGHTA, CDR2 FQGTGA. The CDR3 loop is CASSPGTSAQSEQFF. The CDR3 DNA reads as TGTGCCAGCAGCCCCGGGACTAGCGCCCAGAGTGAGCAGTTCTTC.

The J gene is TRBJ2-7, the V gene TRBV5-1, with D uncertain. Germline V gives CDR1 SGHRS, CDR2 YFSETQ. With 0 bases removed from V and 0 bases from J, the gap between germline ends came to 13 bases. The CDR3 runs 16 residues. The CDR3 spells CASSLAVGRPSYEQYF. In DNA form, the CDR3 reads TGCGCCAGCAGCTTGGCCGTCGGGCGGCCCTCCTACGAGCAGTACTTC.

The chain couples TRBV6-6 to TRBJ2-7; 9 bases are a match to TRBD1. V lost 6 bases, J lost 4 bases, and 1 base stayed unmatched. Germline V gene data show CDR1 as MNHNY and CDR2 as SVGAGI (reference sequence). The CDR3 runs 12 residues. The CDR3 sequence is CASRGQGYEQYF. The CDR3 nucleotides are TGTGCCAGCAGGGGACAGGGTTACGAGCAGTACTTC.

CDR3 sequence (DNA): TGCGCCAGCAGTGAAAGAGGGGGAGGCTATGGCTACACCTTC. Translating gives CASSERGGGYGYTF. This sequence joins TRBV10-2 and TRBJ1-2; tentatively, D is TRBD1 (6 bases). This CDR3 has 14 amino acids. Germline CDR1 is WSHSY and CDR2 is SAAADI. The V end was cut by 3 bases, the J end by 4 bases, with 12 bases between.

The chain employs TRBV7-3 and TRBJ2-3; a weak D match, TRBD2 (5 bases). This CDR3 region has 14 residues. Germline CDR1 reads SGHTA; CDR2 reads FQGTGA. V was shortened by 2 bases and J by 6 bases, with 12 bases between the two germline ends. CDR3 sequence (DNA): TGTGCCAGCAGCTTAGGACGGGGTAGGGATACGCAGTATTTT. Encoded protein: CASSLGRGRDTQYF.

The gene calls are TRBV6-1 and TRBJ1-2, with a tentative D call TRBD1 (5 bases). Trimming left V 6 bases short and J 2 bases short, with 13 bases between. The V gene's germline CDR1 is MNHNS and CDR2 SASEGT. The CDR3 spans 14 residues. CDR3 residues: CASRRPGRNYGYTF. The DNA for the CDR3 is TGTGCCAGCAGGAGGCCGGGGCGCAACTATGGCTACACCTTC.

The chain uses TRBV28 and TRBJ2-1, with 7 bases fitting TRBD2. CDR3 length: 20 amino acids. CDR1 and CDR2 (germline): MDHEN, SYDVKM. V gave up 3 bases and J gave up 0 bases; unmatched junction bases: 17. The CDR3 DNA is TGTGCCAGCAGTTTCGCGCCTAGCGGCGCCCGGGGGAGCTCCTACAATGAGCAGTTCTTC. Its protein product is CASSFAPSGARGSSYNEQFF.

The chain links TRBV30 to TRBJ2-7; D perhaps matches TRBD1 (5 bases). Germline CDR1 GTSNPN, CDR2 SVGIG (reference sequence). With 3 bases removed from V and 4 bases from J, the gap between germline ends came to 10 bases. This CDR3 is built from 12 residues. CDR3 nucleotide sequence: TGTGCCTGGAGCCCAAAGGGGTACGAGCAGTACTTC. Its translation: CAWSPKGYEQYF.

The chain links TRBV7-8 to TRBJ1-5, with D maybe TRBD1 (6 bases). The V end lost 0 bases, the J end lost 1 base, and 10 bases lay between the germline ends. From germline, CDR1 is SGHVS and CDR2 FQNEAQ. This CDR3 has 16 amino acids. This chain's CDR3 is CASSLAGTMSNQPQHF. CDR3 bases: TGTGCCAGCAGCTTAGCGGGGACAATGAGCAATCAGCCCCAGCATTTT.

The J gene is TRBJ1-1, the V gene TRBV28, with unresolved D. CDR1 and CDR2 from the germline V gene are MDHEN and SYDVKM. CDR3 length equals 12 residues. The V end was cut by 4 bases, the J end by 4 bases, with 7 bases between. Here the CDR3 DNA reads TGTGCCAGCAGTTCTGATCGCACTGAAGCTTTCTTT. Its translation: CASSSDRTEAFF.

The V call is TRBV6-1, the J call TRBJ1-4; D remains ambiguous. This CDR3 region has 14 residues. Germline loops: CDR1 MNHNS, CDR2 SASEGT. V lost 7 bases and J 7 bases, leaving 16 bases between the germline ends. CDR3 nucleotide sequence: TGTGCCAGCATTAGGACCGAACCGCCTGAAAAACTGTTTTTT. It yields the protein CASIRTEPPEKLFF.

The V gene is TRBV30, the J gene TRBJ1-1; no clear D gene. The CDR3 runs 13 residues. Germline CDR1 GTSNPN, CDR2 SVGIG (reference sequence). V lost 1 base, J lost 0 bases, and 6 bases lay in between. CDR3 coding DNA: TGTGCCTGGAGTGGTGCCATGAACACTGAAGCTTTCTTT. It specifies CAWSGAMNTEAFF.

Here the CDR3 DNA reads TGTGCCAGCAGCAAAGGACCCCCCCCGGACAGGGGGATTCATCAGCCCCAGCATTTT. Translating it yields CASSKGPPPDRGIHQPQHF. This sequence joins TRBV21-1 and TRBJ1-5; TRBD1, the table's D call, was not compared with the DNA. TRBV21-1 is labeled a pseudogene. This CDR3 comprises 19 residues.